In this sample, the clone carrying this T cell receptor beta chain turned up many times. What it binds is unknown. The data originate from a study of T cell repertoires in cytomegalovirus infection. About the research overall: From public TCR beta signatures came an indication of both CMV infection and matching HLA type.

Study-level results: HLA-C-restricted CMV clonotypes gave the most frequent clonotype in two of eight donors. Of the TCR beta families, the public ones yielded a cumulative frequency that identified carriers of CMV plus the relevant HLA.

The CDR3 spans 13 residues. Looked up from germline, CDR1 is SGHVS and CDR2 is FQNEAQ. The germline V and J ends were trimmed by 2 bases and 6 bases, with 11 bases remaining between them. TCRdb re-analysed the reads in MiXCR, keeping a single row per CDR3 protein. The repertoire holds roughly 230,000 distinct CDR3 sequences, about a sixth seen once, with over 40% in the top ten. The source material was CD8+ T cells from PBMCs. This rearrangement joins TRBV7-8 to TRBJ2-7; D could derive from TRBD1 or TRBD2 (5 bases each). This receptor was taken from a human donor in good health (CMV status not recorded). Some clones in this sample may be carry-over from other donors' samples. The CDR3: CASSLSSGTEQYF. The CDR3 DNA reads as TGTGCCAGCAGCTTATCCTCAGGGACCGAGCAGTACTTC.